These 24 T cell receptor delta chains originate from one sample sequenced in a study of human gamma delta and Vdelta1 T cells. TCRdb re-identified clones in the PCR reads via CATT. The table records about 6,100 delta-chain clones, almost 9.5% of them present only once. The sample comprised naive CD27+ Vdelta1 gamma-delta T cells from blood. Every receptor here comes from a human donor in good health.

Comments on this clone: This is likely an artifact of a read error, given a far larger clone one base away. V is TRDV1 and J is TRDJ1, with 11 bases fitting TRDD3. This CDR3 spans 22 amino acids. Germline loops: CDR1 TSWWSYY, CDR2 QGS. After removal of 5 bases from V and 1 base from J, the junction contained 24 bases not matched to a gene. CDR3 nucleotides: TGTGCTCTTGGGTCCTCGGGGCCGACGCCTGGGGGATACAGGTTGGGCACCGATAAACTCATCTTT. It encodes CALGSSGPTPGGYRLGTDKLIF.

As regards this clone: The amino acid sequence in TCRdb belongs to a much larger clone and departs from this DNA's translation at residue 17, likely a sequencing read error; the sequence shown is translated from the DNA. The chain has TRDV1 and TRDJ1; 8 bases line up with TRDD3. Germline V gives CDR1 TSWWSYY, CDR2 QGS. The CDR3 runs 19 residues. CDR3 residues: CALGRRPSQRGIVTDKPIF. DNA for the CDR3: TGTGCTCTTGGAAGGAGACCATCCCAGCGGGGGATAGTAACCGATAAACCCATCTTT.

A few counts support this clone. Since a far larger clone is one base different, this is likely a read error. The sample carries other DNA sequences with the same CDR3. This chain uses TRDV1 with TRDJ1; no clear D gene. Germline CDR1 TSWWSYY, CDR2 QGS. The CDR3 is made up of 20 amino acids. V lost 3 bases, J lost 6 bases, and 32 bases lay in between. The CDR3 region is CALGDSPRLLTQSLTYKLIF. CDR3 coding DNA: TGTGCTCTTGGGGACTCCCCACGACTCCTTACTCAGTCCCTTACTTATAAACTCATCTTT.

This clone ranks as medium-sized. Other DNA sequences in the same sample also yield this CDR3. The chain carries TRDV1 and TRDJ1; 8 positions agree with TRDD2. The germline CDR1 and CDR2 sequences are TSWWSYY and QGS. V shed 3 bases and J 7 bases; nucleotides not matched to a gene: 13. The CDR3 runs 16 residues. The CDR3 bases are TGTGCTCTTGGGGATCCAGCTTCCTACGTCCGTACTAAACTCATCTTT. Translation: CALGDPASYVRTKLIF.

This clone ranks as large. Other DNA sequences within the sample encode an identical CDR3. The V call is TRDV1, the J call TRDJ1; 8 nucleotides match TRDD3. V dropped 0 bases and J dropped 0; count of bases not matched to a gene: 21. In germline, CDR1 is TSWWSYY, CDR2 QGS. The CDR3 extends over 22 amino acids. The CDR3 reads CALGELSSFGRTGGPYTDKLIF. The DNA for the CDR3 is TGTGCTCTTGGGGAACTGTCTTCTTTCGGCCGTACTGGGGGGCCTTACACCGATAAACTCATCTTT.

The sample holds a few counts of this clone. Given a much more abundant clone one base away, this may be a read error. The chain employs TRDV1 and TRDJ1; 11 nucleotides agree with TRDD3. With V trimmed by 1 base and J by 7 bases, 29 bases remained unmatched. CDR3 length: 23 amino acids. CDR1 and CDR2 (germline): TSWWSYY, QGS. CDR3 in DNA: TGTGCTCTTGGGGAACGCCTTCCCCCGTCCCCGGGCTGGGGGATACTCTCAATGGGTAAACTCATCTTT. It is translated as CALGERLPPSPGWGILSMGKLIF.

This clone showed up just a few times. This could be a read error, since a much larger clone is one nucleotide away. V usage is TRDV1 and J usage is TRDJ1, with 7 bases aligning to TRDD3. The length of the CDR3 is 22 residues. The junction had 27 bases not matched to a gene; V was cut back by 3 bases and J by 2 bases. In germline, CDR1 is TSWWSYY, CDR2 QGS. The CDR3 DNA reads as TGTGCTCTTGGGGATAGAATATCTATCCGGGGATATGGCGGAGGATGGACCGATAAACTCATCTTT. This sequence encodes CALGDRISIRGYGGGWTDKLIF.

This clone is classed as medium-sized (0.01 to 0.1%). At the DNA level, this CDR3 is encoded by other sequences in the same sample as well. The chain combines TRDV1 with TRDJ1, with a tentative D call TRDD3 (6 bases). Per germline, CDR1 TSWWSYY and CDR2 QGS. V was cut by 6 bases and J by 0 bases, with 41 bases left in between. The CDR3 consists of 24 residues. In nucleotides, the CDR3 is TGTGCTCTTGGAGCGTCTACCTTGTCCCGGGCTGGGGCCTCAGATGGGCCGTACACCGATAAACTCATCTTT. Protein: CALGASTLSRAGASDGPYTDKLIF.

This clone is labeled as medium-sized. This specimen includes other DNA sequences encoding the same CDR3. J is TRDJ1 and V is TRDV1; the match to TRDD3 covers 9 bases. This CDR3 region has 22 residues. V lost 5 bases to trimming and J lost 2 bases; unmatched junction nucleotides: 27. The germline CDR1 and CDR2 sequences are TSWWSYY and QGS. The CDR3 bases are TGTGCTCTTGGGAAAATCGTCCCCTCCTACTGGGGGAAACGAACTACAACCGATAAACTCATCTTT. It yields the protein CALGKIVPSYWGKRTTTDKLIF.

This clone has just a few counts. Since a much larger clone is just one base distant, this may be a read error. Other nucleotide sequences from this sample produce the same CDR3. V usage is TRDV1 and J usage is TRDJ1; 9 nucleotides match TRDD2. Germline assignment: CDR1 TSWWSYY and CDR2 QGS. The CDR3 covers 16 residues. CDR3 bases: TGTGCTCTCGGGGAAACTTGGCCTTCCTACCGGGCCAAACTCATCTTT. It specifies CALGETWPSYRAKLIF.

By proportion, this clone is medium-sized (0.01 to 0.1%). The same CDR3 also results from other DNA sequences found in this sample. V gene TRDV1 combines with J gene TRDJ1, with D tentatively TRDD3 (6 bases). V lost 2 bases, J lost 2 bases, and 18 bases lay in between. Germline V CDR1 and CDR2: TSWWSYY, QGS. The CDR3 covers 17 residues. CDR3: CALGEGRGIRRTDKLIF. DNA of the CDR3: TGTGCTCTTGGGGAAGGTCGAGGGATAAGGAGAACCGATAAACTCATCTTT.

In regard to this clone: It differs at one base from a far larger clone, so likely a read error. The rearrangement joins TRDV1 to TRDJ1; TRDD3 aligns across 7 bases. J lost 2 bases, V lost 3 bases, and 36 bases had no gene match. Germline CDR1 TSWWSYY, CDR2 QGS. The CDR3 sequence is 25 residues long. The CDR3 nucleotides are TGTGCTCTTGGGGATCAACACCCCGCGCGGCTGGCAGGATCTACCTGGGGGCCCAGTACCGATAAACTCATCTTT. It specifies CALGDQHPARLAGSTWGPSTDKLIF.

Concerning this clone: This DNA's translation differs at residue 5 from TCRdb's protein, which comes from a much larger clone; a read error is likely, and the protein shown is translated from the DNA. The chain joins TRDV1 to TRDJ1; 7 nucleotides align to TRDD3. The length of the CDR3 is 15 residues. Germline CDR1 TSWWSYY, CDR2 QGS. Trimming cost V 8 bases and J 2 bases; bases outside gene matches: 11. The CDR3 DNA follows: TGTGCTCTTCAGTGGCTGGGGATAGCGACCGATAAACTCATCTTT. Amino acids: CALQWLGIATDKLIF.

This clone showed up just a few times. The protein given by TCRdb reflects a much larger clone and differs at residue 4 from this DNA's translation, likely from a read error; the protein shown is the DNA's translation. The chain combines TRDV1 with TRDJ1, with no clear D. CDR3 length: 18 amino acids. Germline V CDR1 and CDR2: TSWWSYY, QGS. Deletions cut 7 bases from V and 0 bases from J, with 24 bases between. The CDR3 spells CALEEPPHRVRNTDKLIF. The CDR3 DNA is TGTGCTCTTGAGGAGCCTCCGCACCGGGTTCGGAACACCGATAAACTCATCTTT.

With regard to this clone: The protein held in TCRdb is that of a much larger clone and does not match this DNA's translation at residue 12, likely because of a read error; the protein shown is translated from the DNA. The gene calls are TRDV1 and TRDJ1; tentatively, D is TRDD3 (5 bases). V was shortened by 5 bases and J by 5 bases, with 27 bases between the two germline ends. The CDR3 runs to 18 residues. Germline V gives CDR1 TSWWSYY, CDR2 QGS. The chain's CDR3 is CALGPPFMGSGRRDKLIF. CDR3 in DNA: TGTGCTCTTGGGCCCCCCTTTATGGGTTCTGGGCGGAGAGATAAACTCATCTTT.

Regarding this clone: A much larger clone is a single base away; this may be a read error. The sample contains more than one DNA sequence encoding this CDR3. The J gene is TRDJ1, the V gene TRDV1; D unclear. The V end lost 6 bases, the J end lost 0 bases, and 17 bases lay between the germline ends. The length of the CDR3 is 16 residues. Germline V lookup: CDR1 TSWWSYY, CDR2 QGS. CDR3: CALGPLVRKYTDKLIF. As DNA, the CDR3 is TGTGCTCTTGGACCCCTGGTCCGGAAGTACACCGATAAACTCATCTTT.

Comment on this clone: This clone may be a read error of a much larger clone one base away. The sample has other DNA sequences that encode this CDR3 too. This chain connects TRDV1 to TRDJ1; D uncertain. The germline V gene has CDR1 TSWWSYY and CDR2 QGS. This CDR3 comprises 19 residues. The V and J ends lost 3 bases and 0 bases respectively, with 23 bases between them. The CDR3: CALGELRGRLDLYTDKLIF. The CDR3 bases are TGTGCTCTTGGGGAGCTGCGCGGGCGCCTAGACTTATACACCGATAAACTCATCTTT.

This clone qualifies as medium-sized (0.01 to 0.1%). The V call is TRDV1, the J call TRDJ1, with D possibly being TRDD2 (5 bases). The length of the CDR3 is 17 residues. Germline V CDR1 and CDR2: TSWWSYY, QGS. Deletions cut 3 bases from V and 4 bases from J, with 21 bases between. The CDR3 is CALGDPLPPSRGDKLIF. CDR3 sequence (DNA): TGTGCTCTTGGGGACCCTCTTCCCCCTTCGAGGGGCGATAAACTCATCTTT.

Only a few counts were recorded for this clone. A read error is possible here, since a much larger clone lies one base away. The genes are TRDV1 and TRDJ1; the match to TRDD3 covers 7 bases. CDR1 TSWWSYY and CDR2 QGS come from the germline V gene. V dropped 3 bases and J dropped 2; count of bases not matched to a gene: 36. The CDR3 has 25 amino acids. CDR3 residues: CALGDHHPARLAGSTWGPSTDKLIF. The CDR3 DNA follows: TGTGCTCTTGGGGATCACCACCCCGCGCGGCTGGCAGGATCTACCTGGGGGCCCAGTACCGATAAACTCATCTTT.

This clone is medium-sized in the sample. The sample contains more than one DNA sequence encoding this CDR3. The chain uses TRDV1 and TRDJ1, with 12 bases identical to TRDD3. The length of the CDR3 is 24 residues. Germline V gene sequence: CDR1 TSWWSYY, CDR2 QGS. J lost 1 base, V lost 0 bases, and 24 bases had no gene match. CDR3 sequence: CALGELRPSRRHWGIQGATDKLIF. The CDR3 DNA follows: TGTGCTCTTGGGGAACTCAGGCCTTCCCGCCGGCACTGGGGGATACAGGGGGCCACCGATAAACTCATCTTT.

Within the sample, this clone is large. This sample includes further DNA sequences coding for the same CDR3. The chain combines TRDV1 with TRDJ1; no definite D call. This CDR3 region has 15 residues. Trimming took off 2 bases at V and 0 bases at J, with 10 bases between the two ends. The V gene's germline CDR1 is TSWWSYY and CDR2 QGS. The CDR3 nucleotides are TGTGCTCTTGGGGAAGGTAAAACCTACACCGATAAACTCATCTTT. Its translation: CALGEGKTYTDKLIF.

Notes on this clone: It is likely a read error: a sequence one base away is far more abundant. The chain employs TRDV1 and TRDJ1; D may be TRDD2 (5 bases). The germline V and J ends were trimmed by 3 bases and 6 bases, with 32 bases remaining between them. This CDR3 contains 20 residues. CDR1 and CDR2 from the germline V gene are TSWWSYY and QGS. CDR3 coding DNA: TGTGCTCTTGGGGACTCCCCACGACTCCTTACTCAGTCCCCTACCTATAAACTCATCTTT. It is translated as CALGDSPRLLTQSPTYKLIF.

This clone was detected a few times. A read error may explain this, as a much larger clone is one base away. V usage is TRDV1 and J usage is TRDJ1; 9 bases line up with TRDD3. CDR3 size: 17 residues. Germline CDR1 is TSWWSYY and CDR2 is QGS. The V gene end was trimmed by 2 bases and the J gene end by 4 bases; junction bases not matched to a gene: 11. CDR3 coding DNA: TGTGCTCTTGGGGAAGTCGTCCCTGGGGGATGGGTCGATAAACTCATCTTT. This encodes CALGEVVPGGWVDKLIF.

This clone has a count of ten or more. A read error is possible here, since a much larger clone lies one base away. Other DNA sequences from this sample encode an identical CDR3 as well. The V call is TRDV1, the J call TRDJ1; D gene uncertain. Germline V gene data show CDR1 as TSWWSYY and CDR2 as QGS. The V gene lost 2 bases and the J gene lost 1 base, with 14 bases spanning the gap. The CDR3 is 16 residues long. The CDR3: CALGESRRRRTDKLIF. Written as DNA, the CDR3 is TGTGCTCTTGGGGAAAGCAGAAGGCGTCGCACCGATAAACTCATCTTT.